Listed below are T cell receptor beta chains from one sample, sequenced in a study of T cells after yellow fever vaccination. Via MiXCR, TCRdb re-called the 5' RACE reads, giving one row per CDR3 protein. The sample lists about 96,000 distinct CDR3 sequences, more than 7.5% occurring once. The sequenced sample was CD8+ T cells not binding an NS4B(214-222) dextramer, sorted from PBMCs, obtained around 16 days after the first yellow fever vaccination. These receptors all come from a man aged 18 to 35 who received the YFV17D yellow fever vaccine. Each CDR3 is given with its conserved first and last residue. Clone size, where shown, is once, few, many, or a class for clones that have expanded.

v_call clone_size cdr3_aa
TRBV15 few CATSSPLQETQYF
TRBV7-9 - CASGPIVQETQYF
TRBV7-8 - CASSPPGRGGKELFF
TRBV5-1 few CASSPRQGVETEAFF
TRBV4-1 few CASSQVFSAGHSGNIQYF
TRBV4-1 many CASSQDPGYVKNIQYF
TRBV4-1 - CASSQGTSGSEQFF
TRBV4-3 - CASSQEVDRFYGYTF
TRBV7-2 - CASSFSSATGGGNIQYF
TRBV27 - CASTSGQRNEQFF
TRBV6-5 few CASSWGATTGELFF
TRBV2 many CAQVAVNTGELFF
TRBV5-8 - CASSHGGRVENIQYF
TRBV14 - CASSHILLYNEQFF
TRBV9 many CASSVLGLAGGGWPNTGELFF
TRBV29-1 many CSVVYKGGQGLREQYF
TRBV11-2 - CATTGLYNSPLHF
TRBV4-3 - CASSPSGGSLGTQYF
TRBV7-9 few CASSPGQSYEQYF
TRBV2 many CASSPYNEQFF